These 24 T cell receptor beta chains were all obtained from the same sample, sequenced in a study of OX40 agonist ivuxolimab in advanced cancers. Libraries were prepared by immunoSEQ multiplex PCR; TCRdb keeps only in-frame clonotypes and omits some of them. The table includes approximately 68,000 clones, around 84% detected once. The sequences come from CD4+ or CD8+ T cells sorted from blood, collected in a trial of the OX40 agonist ivuxolimab. These receptors all come from an adult with an advanced solid tumor such as melanoma, head and neck, liver or kidney cancer.

V is TRBV11-2 and J is TRBJ1-3, with 10 bases lining up with TRBD1. V lost 1 base, J lost 2 bases, and 5 bases stayed unmatched. The CDR3 is 17 amino acids. The germline CDR1 and CDR2 sequences are SGHAT and FQNNGV. Here the CDR3 reads CASSLGTGTGAGNTIYF. The CDR3 DNA is TGTGCCAGCAGCTTAGGGACCGGGACAGGGGCTGGAAACACCATATATTTT.

A single count supports this clone. V gene TRBV2 combines with J gene TRBJ1-1, with 8 nucleotides matching TRBD1. The germline V gene encodes CDR1 SNHLY and CDR2 FYNNEI. With 6 bases clipped from V and 6 bases from J, the junction kept 6 bases outside the gene matches. CDR3 length equals 13 residues. The CDR3 coding sequence is TGTGCCAGCAGAGGAGGACAGGGCTCTGAAGCTTTCTTT. This codes for CASRGGQGSEAFF.

The chain uses TRBV5-1 and TRBJ2-2; 11 nucleotides line up with TRBD2. The CDR3 has 17 amino acids. Germline V gene lookup returns CDR1 SGHRS and CDR2 YFSETQ. The V gene end was trimmed by 3 bases and the J gene end by 6 bases; junction bases not matched to a gene: 10. CDR3 coding DNA: TGCGCCAGCAGCTACGATAGCGGGAGGGCCACCGCCGGGGAGCTGTTTTTT. Encoded protein: CASSYDSGRATAGELFF.

This chain joins TRBV7-3 and TRBJ2-5; D possibly corresponds to TRBD2 (5 bases). This CDR3 region has 14 residues. CDR1 and CDR2 from the germline V gene are SGHTA and FQGTGA. V was pared by 5 bases and J by 4 bases, with 14 bases between. The CDR3 loop reads CASSPTGIRETQYF. As DNA, the CDR3 is TGTGCCAGCAGCCCCACCGGGATTCGAGAGACCCAGTACTTC. Based on the CDR3 plus reference TRBV7-3 and TRBJ2-5, the full variable domain is GAGVSQTPSNKVTEKGKYVELRCDPISGHTALYWYRQSLGQGPEFLIYFQGTGAADDSGLPNDRFFAVRPEGSVSTLKIQRTERGDSAVYLCASSPTGIRETQYFGPGTRLLVL.

The rearrangement links TRBV7-9 to TRBJ2-1; 12 bases are a match to TRBD1. Germline V gives CDR1 SEHNR, CDR2 FQNEAQ (reference sequence). This CDR3 comprises 16 residues. V lost 4 bases and J lost 7; bases outside the gene matches: 8. CDR3 sequence reads: CASSSGTGGSGNEQFF. In nucleotides, the CDR3 is TGTGCCAGCAGCTCTGGGACAGGGGGCTCGGGTAATGAGCAGTTCTTC.

J is TRBJ1-4 and V is TRBV28; 8 bases line up with TRBD1. CDR3 length: 14 amino acids. Per the germline V gene, CDR1 is MDHEN and CDR2 is SYDVKM. Trimming cost V 5 bases and J 5 bases; bases outside gene matches: 4. The DNA of the CDR3 is TGTGCCAGCAGTGCCAGGACAGGGAATGAAAAACTGTTTTTT. It translates to CASSARTGNEKLFF.

The chain employs TRBV19 and TRBJ1-2; D is possibly TRBD1 (6 bases). The CDR3 contains 15 residues. Germline values: CDR1 LNHDA, CDR2 SQIVND (reference sequence). The V gene lost 3 bases and the J gene lost 7 bases, with 18 bases spanning the gap. The CDR3 nucleotides read TGTGCCAGTAGTATCAAGAGGGGGGCAAGTTTTGGCTACACCTTC. This translates into CASSIKRGASFGYTF.

This clone came up once. This rearrangement joins TRBV29-1 to TRBJ2-1, with a weak D call TRBD2 (5 bases). The CDR3 is made up of 14 amino acids. Trimming removed 0 bases from V and 7 bases from J, with 13 bases in between. Per germline, CDR1 SQVTM and CDR2 ANQGSEA. CDR3 amino acids: CSVEDGLAKNEQFF. CDR3 DNA: TGCAGCGTTGAAGATGGGCTAGCCAAGAATGAGCAGTTCTTC.

Concerning this clone itself: Sequence at one end of the junction differs from germline and may be a read error. Other nucleotide sequences in the sample specify the same CDR3. The chain links TRBV7-9 to TRBJ1-2; 7 bases match TRBD1. Germline CDR1 and CDR2: SEHNR and FQNEAQ (reference sequence). CDR3 length: 13 amino acids. The CDR3 region is CASSLGTALGYTF. CDR3 nucleotide sequence: TGCGCCAGCAGCTTAGGGACAGCCCTTGGCTACACCTTC.

The rearrangement joins TRBV14 to TRBJ2-5; D is perhaps TRBD1 (5 bases). This CDR3 is built from 13 residues. Germline lookup yields CDR1 SGHDN and CDR2 FVKESK. V was clipped by 5 bases and J by 0 bases, with 7 bases between them. The CDR3 region is CASSRGYQETQYF. CDR3 coding DNA: TGTGCCAGCAGCAGGGGATACCAAGAGACCCAGTACTTC. Looking up the rest from reference TRBV14 and TRBJ2-5 gives the full variable domain: EAGVTQFPSHSVIEKGQTVTLRCDPISGHDNLYWYRRVMGKEIKFLLHFVKESKQDESGMPNNRFLAERTGGTYSTLKVQPAELEDSGVYFCASSRGYQETQYFGPGTRLLVL.

This clone was detected only once. The rearrangement joins TRBV9 to TRBJ2-4; a possible D gene is TRBD2 (6 bases). The length of the CDR3 is 15 residues. Looked up from germline, CDR1 is SGDLS and CDR2 is YYNGEE. V dropped 4 bases and J dropped 10 bases, with 21 bases sitting between them. CDR3 sequence: CASSKKGAPEGIQYF. The CDR3 nucleotides are TGTGCCAGCAGCAAAAAGGGCGCGCCGGAGGGGATTCAGTACTTC.

The V and J genes are TRBV7-3 and TRBJ2-3; D is uncertain. Trimming removed 6 bases at V and 6 bases at J, with 13 bases between. Germline CDR1 SGHTA, CDR2 FQGTGA. This CDR3 spans 13 amino acids. As DNA, the CDR3 is TGTGCCAGCAGTCTTAGATTGTGGGATACGCAGTATTTT. The encoded protein is CASSLRLWDTQYF.

The chain carries TRBV7-9 and TRBJ1-6; D ambiguous. V lost 1 base to trimming and J lost 9 bases, with 7 bases between them. The CDR3 loop spans 13 amino acids. Germline V gene lookup returns CDR1 SEHNR and CDR2 FQNEAQ (reference sequence). CDR3 bases: TGTGCCAGCAGCTTAGATGAACTTTCACCCCTCCACTTT. Its translation: CASSLDELSPLHF.

The rearrangement uses TRBV11-2 and TRBJ2-3; D may correspond to TRBD1 or TRBD2 (5 bases each). Germline V gene sequence: CDR1 SGHAT, CDR2 FQNNGV. The CDR3 consists of 19 residues. Trimming removed 2 bases at V and 2 bases at J, with 23 bases between. CDR3 sequence reads: CASSLSFRFRDHPTDTQYF. The CDR3 DNA sequence: TGTGCCAGCAGCTTAAGTTTTCGGTTCCGGGACCATCCCACAGATACGCAGTATTTT.

This chain joins TRBV28 and TRBJ2-3; TRBD2 matches 16 bases. The CDR3 runs to 18 residues. V was clipped by 5 bases and J by 2 bases; unmatched bases: 7. The germline gives CDR1 MDHEN, CDR2 SYDVKM. CDR3 DNA sequence: TGTGCCAGCAGTGTCGGGACTAGCGGGAGGGCCGCCACAGATACGCAGTATTTT. Translated: CASSVGTSGRAATDTQYF.

The chain combines TRBV6-4 with TRBJ1-1, with 9 positions matching TRBD1. Losses at the gene ends were 4 bases for V and 6 bases for J; bases not matched to a gene: 9. From germline, CDR1 is MRHNA and CDR2 SNTAGT. The CDR3 loop spans 15 amino acids. The CDR3 DNA reads TGTGCCAGCAGTGTGACAGGGGGAGGATCGGCTGAAGCTTTCTTT. Translating it yields CASSVTGGGSAEAFF.

The J gene is TRBJ2-3, the V gene TRBV27; 10 bases agree with TRBD2. Looked up from germline, CDR1 is MNHEY and CDR2 is SMNVEV (reference sequence). The CDR3 runs 15 residues. V dropped 3 bases and J dropped 5; count of bases not matched to a gene: 5. Here the CDR3 DNA reads TGTGCCAGCAGTTTCGGGGGACTAGCGATAGATACGCAGTATTTT. The encoded protein is CASSFGGLAIDTQYF.

The CDR3 bases are TGCGCCAGCAGTGAGTCAGGCAGGGGGCAGCCCCAGCATTTT. As protein: CASSESGRGQPQHF. The chain has TRBV10-2 and TRBJ1-5; 7 bases line up with TRBD1. Looked up from germline, CDR1 is WSHSY and CDR2 is SAAADI. The junction had 3 bases not matched to a gene; V was cut back by 0 bases and J by 7 bases. CDR3 length: 14 residues.

The chain recombines TRBV6-5 with TRBJ2-1; 9 bases match TRBD1. Trimming took 6 bases from V and 6 from J; bases not matched to a gene: 9. Per germline, CDR1 MNHEY and CDR2 SVGAGI. This CDR3 region has 15 residues. CDR3 DNA: TGTGCCAGCAGCCCCGGGACAGGGTCAGGCAATGAGCAGTTCTTC. The encoded protein is CASSPGTGSGNEQFF.

J is TRBJ2-3 and V is TRBV29-1, with unresolved D. Germline V gene data show CDR1 as SQVTM and CDR2 as ANQGSEA. V was cut by 2 bases and J by 1 base, with 7 bases left in between. The CDR3 covers 13 residues. CDR3 sequence reads: CSVERQGTDTQYF. As DNA, the CDR3 is TGCAGCGTTGAACGGCAGGGCACAGATACGCAGTATTTT.

This clone has a handful of counts. The chain recombines TRBV6-5 with TRBJ1-1; tentative D call: TRBD1 (5 bases). This CDR3 is built from 14 residues. Germline CDR1 is MNHEY and CDR2 is SVGAGI. V lost 4 bases and J 1 base, leaving 10 bases between the germline ends. The CDR3 reads CASSSATANTEAFF. DNA of the CDR3: TGTGCCAGCAGTTCCGCGACAGCGAACACTGAAGCTTTCTTT.

The J gene is TRBJ1-1, the V gene TRBV19; possible D gene TRBD1, 5 bases. The V end lost 7 bases, the J end lost 7 bases, and 13 bases lay between the germline ends. The CDR3 is made up of 12 amino acids. Germline CDR1 is LNHDA and CDR2 is SQIVND (reference sequence). The CDR3 nucleotides read TGTGCCAGTACCCCTGGGGGGGTTGAAGCTTTCTTT. Protein sequence: CASTPGGVEAFF.

This clone was observed a few times. J is TRBJ2-7 and V is TRBV9, with D possibly matching TRBD2 (6 bases). V was clipped by 4 bases and J by 0 bases, with 11 bases between them. The CDR3 contains 14 residues. CDR1 and CDR2 from the germline V gene are SGDLS and YYNGEE. In DNA, the CDR3 is TGTGCCAGCAGCCCGGCGGGGAGCTCCTACGAGCAGTACTTC. This gives the protein CASSPAGSSYEQYF. The full variable domain, rest sourced from reference TRBV9 and TRBJ2-7, is DSGVTQTPKHLITATGQRVTLRCSPRSGDLSVYWYQQSLDQGLQFLIQYYNGEERAKGNILERFSAQQFPDLHSELNLSSLELGDSALYFCASSPAGSSYEQYFGPGTRLTVT.

The rearrangement uses TRBV27 and TRBJ1-1, with D uncertain. V lost 5 bases, J lost 0 bases, and 13 bases lay in between. In germline, CDR1 is MNHEY, CDR2 SMNVEV (reference sequence). The CDR3 totals 15 residues. CDR3 region: CASSIGPIVNTEAFF. In nucleotides, the CDR3 is TGTGCCAGCAGTATAGGACCGATCGTGAACACTGAAGCTTTCTTT.